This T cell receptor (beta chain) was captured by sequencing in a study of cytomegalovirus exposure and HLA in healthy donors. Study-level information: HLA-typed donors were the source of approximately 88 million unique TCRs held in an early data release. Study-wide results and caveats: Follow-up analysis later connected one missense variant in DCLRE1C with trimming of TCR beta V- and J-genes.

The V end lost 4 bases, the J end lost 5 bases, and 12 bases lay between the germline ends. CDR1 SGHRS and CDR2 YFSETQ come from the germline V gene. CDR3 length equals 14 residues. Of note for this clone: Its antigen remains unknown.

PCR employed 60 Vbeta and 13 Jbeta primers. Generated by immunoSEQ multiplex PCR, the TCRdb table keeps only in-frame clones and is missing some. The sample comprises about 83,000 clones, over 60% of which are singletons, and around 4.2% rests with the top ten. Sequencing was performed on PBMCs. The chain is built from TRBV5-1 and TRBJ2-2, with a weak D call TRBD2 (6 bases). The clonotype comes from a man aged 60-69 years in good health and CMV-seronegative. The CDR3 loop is CASSQTLATGELFF. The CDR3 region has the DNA TGCGCCAGCAGCCAGACCCTAGCGACCGGGGAGCTGTTTTTT.